The entry below gives a single TCR beta chain sequence along with its context. What it binds is not known. Only in-frame clones appear in the TCRdb table, and some are missing; sequencing was by immunoSEQ multiplex PCR. The sample lists about 350,000 clones, 85% occurring once. The source of the sample is a study of Ad26.COV2.S vaccination and SARS-CoV-2 variants. For the study at large: By the intramuscular route, Ad26.COV2.S was given once, or twice 56 days apart.

Study-level points and caveats: Higher spike-specific TCR breadth was found in vaccine recipients than in placebo recipients. Breadth and depth estimates from TCRs may understate total T cell responses.

Germline CDR1 SEHNR, CDR2 FQNEAQ (reference sequence). The CDR3 runs 16 residues. Trimming at V came to 10 bases and at J to 2 bases, leaving 15 bases not matched to a gene. Sample treatment: some 19 received Ad26.COV2.S at low or high dose, single or two shots; about 5 received placebo; per-sample allocation not given. Day 63 following the first vaccine or placebo injection was when the samples were taken. Boston supplied an adult donor aged 18-55 years. The chain carries TRBV7-9 and TRBJ1-2; 8 bases map to TRBD1. This TCR derives from a person between 18 and 65 years old who received the Ad26.COV2.S COVID-19 vaccine or a placebo. Sequencing used peripheral blood, obtained in a trial of Ad26.COV2.S vaccine versus placebo. The DNA for the CDR3 is TGTGCCACCATGCCGGACAGGGCCGGGGCAAACTATGGCTACACCTTC. It translates to CATMPDRAGANYGYTF.